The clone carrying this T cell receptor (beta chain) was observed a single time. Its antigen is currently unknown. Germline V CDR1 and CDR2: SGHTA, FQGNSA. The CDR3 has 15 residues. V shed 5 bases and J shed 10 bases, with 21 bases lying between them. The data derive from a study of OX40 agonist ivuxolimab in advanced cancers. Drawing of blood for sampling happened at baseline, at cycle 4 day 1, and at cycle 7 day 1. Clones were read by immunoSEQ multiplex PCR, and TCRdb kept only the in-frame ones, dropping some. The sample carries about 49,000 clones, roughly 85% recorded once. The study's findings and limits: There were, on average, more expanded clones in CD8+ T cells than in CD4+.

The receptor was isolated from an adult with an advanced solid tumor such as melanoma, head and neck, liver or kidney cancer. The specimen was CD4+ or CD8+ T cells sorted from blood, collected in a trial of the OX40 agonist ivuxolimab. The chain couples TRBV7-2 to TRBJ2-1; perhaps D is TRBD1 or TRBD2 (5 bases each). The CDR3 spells CASSHGGSSRGEQFF. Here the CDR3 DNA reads TGTGCCAGCAGCCACGGCGGGTCGTCGAGGGGAGAGCAGTTCTTC.